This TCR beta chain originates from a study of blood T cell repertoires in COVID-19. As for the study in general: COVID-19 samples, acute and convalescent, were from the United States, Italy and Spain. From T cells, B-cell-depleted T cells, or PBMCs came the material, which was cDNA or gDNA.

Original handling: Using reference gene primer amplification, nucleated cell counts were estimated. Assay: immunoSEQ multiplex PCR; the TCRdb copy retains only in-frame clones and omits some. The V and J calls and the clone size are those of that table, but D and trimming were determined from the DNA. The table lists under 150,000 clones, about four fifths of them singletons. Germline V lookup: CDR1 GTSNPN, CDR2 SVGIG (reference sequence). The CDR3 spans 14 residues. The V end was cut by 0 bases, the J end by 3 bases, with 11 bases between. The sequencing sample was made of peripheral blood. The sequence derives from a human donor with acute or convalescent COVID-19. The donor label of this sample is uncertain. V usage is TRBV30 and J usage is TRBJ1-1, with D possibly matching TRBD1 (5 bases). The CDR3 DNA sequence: TGTGCCTGGAGTGTATCCAGGGTCCACACTGAAGCTTTCTTT. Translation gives CAWSVSRVHTEAFF.